One sample yielded the 25 T cell receptor beta chains listed below, sequenced in a study of blood T cell repertoires in COVID-19. Assay used: immunoSEQ multiplex PCR; TCRdb lists only in-frame clones, some missing. Altogether tens of thousands of clones are present, over 80% being singletons, with the ten largest covering roughly 13%. The sample taken for sequencing was peripheral blood. Receptors were obtained from a woman at least 80 years old with acute or convalescent COVID-19.

In this sample, this clone turned up once. The chain employs TRBV10-3 and TRBJ2-1; a possible D gene is TRBD1 (5 bases). The germline CDR1 and CDR2 sequences are ENHRY and SYGVKD. V was pared by 3 bases and J by 5 bases, with 17 bases between. The CDR3 totals 16 residues. This chain's CDR3 is CAISEGPLGANNEQFF. CDR3 nucleotides: TGTGCCATCAGTGAAGGTCCTCTTGGGGCCAACAATGAGCAGTTCTTC.

The rearrangement links TRBV19 to TRBJ2-5; D is uncertain. Trimming pared 5 bases from V and 2 bases from J, leaving 12 bases between. Germline values: CDR1 LNHDA, CDR2 SQIVND (reference sequence). The CDR3 extends over 14 amino acids. CDR3 DNA sequence: TGTGCCAGTAGTTCCCGCGGCCCGCAAGAGACCCAGTACTTC. Its protein product is CASSSRGPQETQYF.

This chain joins TRBV4-1 and TRBJ2-1, with D possibly TRBD2 on 5 matching bases. Trimming cost V 6 bases and J 4 bases, with 19 bases left between them. Germline values: CDR1 MGHRA, CDR2 YSYEKL. This CDR3 region has 16 residues. CDR3 in amino acids: CASSFVRQRRYNEQFF. The DNA of the CDR3 is TGCGCCAGCAGTTTCGTCCGGCAGCGGAGGTACAATGAGCAGTTCTTC.

This sequence joins TRBV19 and TRBJ2-1; TRBD2 matches 8 bases. CDR1 is LNHDA and CDR2 is SQIVND in the germline V gene (reference sequence). V was clipped by 2 bases and J by 6 bases; unmatched bases: 6. The CDR3 has 15 amino acids. CDR3: CASSIFSGVGNEQFF. In DNA, the CDR3 is TGTGCCAGTAGTATATTTAGCGGGGTCGGCAATGAGCAGTTCTTC.

This sequence joins TRBV5-6 and TRBJ1-1; D not certain. V lost 1 base, J lost 4 bases, and 11 bases lay in between. The CDR3 has 14 amino acids. Per germline, CDR1 SGHDT and CDR2 YYEEEE. The CDR3 nucleotides are TGTGCCAGCAGCTTGAGAGGGATAGGCACTGAAGCTTTCTTT. Protein product: CASSLRGIGTEAFF.

This clone was seen a single time. This chain joins TRBV24-1 and TRBJ2-1, with TRBD2 matching 11 bases. Per the germline V gene, CDR1 is KGHDR and CDR2 is SFDVKD. The ends lost 3 bases at V and 7 bases at J; junction bases unmatched: 4. CDR3 length equals 15 residues. The CDR3 protein is CATSDIAGGWNEQFF. CDR3 DNA: TGTGCCACCAGTGATATAGCGGGAGGGTGGAATGAGCAGTTCTTC.

The chain combines TRBV3-1 (or the pseudogene TRBV3-2) with TRBJ2-1; 14 positions match TRBD2. CDR1 and CDR2 from the germline V gene are LGHDT and YNNKEL (reference sequence). This CDR3 region has 17 residues. The trim removed 6 bases at V and 4 bases at J, leaving 8 bases unmatched. Here the CDR3 reads CASSLRRTSGRYNEQFF. The CDR3 DNA reads TGTGCCAGCAGTCTCCGGAGGACTAGCGGGAGGTACAATGAGCAGTTCTTC.

J is TRBJ1-1 and V is TRBV10-2; no definite D call. Trimming took off 6 bases at V and 1 base at J, with 12 bases between the two ends. The CDR3 covers 14 residues. The V gene's germline CDR1 is WSHSY and CDR2 SAAADI. CDR3 sequence reads: CASSDNRWNTEAFF. The CDR3 DNA reads TGCGCCAGCAGCGACAATCGGTGGAACACTGAAGCTTTCTTT.

The V gene is TRBV11-2, the J gene TRBJ2-1, with TRBD2 matching 10 bases. The CDR3 runs 18 residues. Germline trimming cut 2 bases from V and 4 bases from J; bases unmatched to any gene: 11. From germline, CDR1 is SGHAT and CDR2 FQNNGV. CDR3 loop: CASSLRVRGLAAYNEQFF. The CDR3 DNA reads as TGTGCCAGCAGCTTAAGGGTCCGCGGACTAGCGGCATACAATGAGCAGTTCTTC.

The rearrangement uses TRBV7-6 and TRBJ2-7, with 10 bases identical to TRBD1. The V and J ends lost 4 bases and 4 bases, in that order; junction bases with no gene match: 10. CDR1 is SGHVS and CDR2 is FNYEAQ in the germline V gene. The CDR3 extends over 16 amino acids. The CDR3 protein is CASSSPRTGGRYEQYF. In DNA, the CDR3 is TGTGCCAGCAGCTCCCCGCGGACAGGGGGGAGGTACGAGCAGTACTTC.

The chain has TRBV5-1 and TRBJ2-1; 12 positions match TRBD2. The CDR3 spans 16 residues. The V segment lost 3 bases and the J segment 9 bases; nucleotides outside the gene matches: 10. The germline V gene has CDR1 SGHRS and CDR2 YFSETQ. The CDR3 protein is CASSSLTSGSAPEQFF. DNA for the CDR3: TGCGCCAGCAGCTCTCTGACTAGCGGGAGTGCTCCTGAGCAGTTCTTC.

CDR3: CASSYSSWYQETQYF. The DNA for the CDR3 is TGTGCCAGCAGTTACTCTAGCTGGTACCAAGAGACCCAGTACTTC. The rearrangement links TRBV6-2 or TRBV6-3 to TRBJ2-5; D gene uncertain. Trimming removed 0 bases from V and 0 bases from J, with 8 bases in between. The CDR3 contains 15 residues. Per the germline V gene, CDR1 is MNHEY and CDR2 is SVGEGT.

This clone came up many times. The genes are TRBV14 and TRBJ1-2; 7 bases are shared with TRBD1. Germline V gene sequence: CDR1 SGHDN, CDR2 FVKESK. The trim removed 4 bases at V and 5 bases at J, leaving 13 bases unmatched. The CDR3 is made up of 16 amino acids. The DNA for the CDR3 is TGTGCCAGCAGCCCGTTAACCGGGACAGCGGTTTATGGCTACACCTTC. Translated, it gives CASSPLTGTAVYGYTF.

The rearrangement joins TRBV7-9 to TRBJ2-2, with D possibly matching TRBD2 (5 bases). This CDR3 has 14 amino acids. Germline CDR1 reads SEHNR; CDR2 reads FQNEAQ (reference sequence). V was pared by 6 bases and J by 4 bases, with 12 bases between. CDR3 region: CASRLEGITGELFF. The CDR3 DNA sequence: TGTGCCAGCAGGCTTGAGGGTATCACCGGGGAGCTGTTTTTT. The whole variable domain, remainder taken from reference TRBV7-9 and TRBJ2-2, is DTGVSQNPRHKITKRGQNVTFRCDPISEHNRLYWYRQTLGQGPEFLTYFQNEAQLEKSRLLSDRFSAERPKGSFSTLEIQRTEQGDSAMYLCASRLEGITGELFFGEGSRLTVL.

CDR3 nucleotide sequence: TGTGCCAGCAGCCATGGCGGGAGGCCAGAGACCCAGTACTTC. This codes for CASSHGGRPETQYF. The chain combines TRBV3-1 (or the pseudogene TRBV3-2) with TRBJ2-5, with 8 bases aligning to TRBD2. The CDR3 is 14 amino acids. The ends lost 3 bases at V and 4 bases at J; junction bases unmatched: 4. From germline, CDR1 is LGHDT and CDR2 YNNKEL (reference sequence).

The table lists this clone with a count of one. This chain uses TRBV29-1 with TRBJ2-7; 9 positions match TRBD1. With 7 bases clipped from V and 4 bases from J, the junction kept 8 bases outside the gene matches. This CDR3 region has 13 residues. Germline CDR1 reads SQVTM; CDR2 reads ANQGSEA. The CDR3 sequence is CSAGGTGTYEQYF. The CDR3 nucleotides are TGCAGCGCTGGGGGGACAGGGACGTACGAGCAGTACTTC.

The V gene is TRBV7-8, the J gene TRBJ2-7, with 9 nucleotides matching TRBD1. The CDR3 is made up of 14 amino acids. Germline assignment: CDR1 SGHVS and CDR2 FQNEAQ. Trimming removed 5 bases from V and 2 bases from J; junction bases left unmatched: 4. CDR3: CASSRGTGTYEQYF. The CDR3 DNA sequence: TGTGCCAGCAGCCGCGGGACAGGGACCTACGAGCAGTACTTC.

The V gene is TRBV3-1 (or the pseudogene TRBV3-2), the J gene TRBJ2-7, with D perhaps matching TRBD2 (6 bases). V lost 3 bases, J lost 6 bases, and 18 bases lay in between. Germline CDR1 reads LGHDT; CDR2 reads YNNKEL (reference sequence). This CDR3 is built from 15 residues. The DNA of the CDR3 is TGTGCCAGCAGCCAGTTCGGGGGACCTCTGGGCGAGCAGTACTTC. Translation gives CASSQFGGPLGEQYF.

This chain joins TRBV27 and TRBJ2-5; 9 nucleotides line up with TRBD2. The CDR3 spans 13 residues. Germline assignment: CDR1 MNHEY and CDR2 SMNVEV (reference sequence). Trimming cost V 3 bases and J 5 bases; bases outside gene matches: 1. CDR3 region: CASSFGLAETQYF. As DNA, the CDR3 is TGTGCCAGCAGTTTCGGACTAGCGGAGACCCAGTACTTC.

The chain couples TRBV21-1 to TRBJ1-5; the D call of TRBD1 is as the table states it, not checked on the DNA. TRBV21-1 is assigned pseudogene status. The CDR3 has 15 amino acids. CDR3 region: CASSLWGPPNQPQHF. In nucleotides, the CDR3 is TGTGCCAGCAGTTTGTGGGGCCCTCCAAATCAGCCCCAGCATTTT.

This rearrangement joins TRBV16 to TRBJ1-2; 8 bases line up with TRBD1. This CDR3 is built from 15 residues. Germline lookup yields CDR1 KGHSY and CDR2 FQNENV. V lost 3 bases to trimming and J lost 3 bases; unmatched junction nucleotides: 6. The CDR3 loop is CASSHGQGRDYGYTF. The CDR3 bases are TGTGCCAGCAGCCACGGACAGGGTCGGGACTATGGCTACACCTTC. Full variable domain (rest looked up from reference TRBV16 and TRBJ1-2): GEEVAQTPKHLVRGEGQKAKLYCAPIKGHSYVFWYQQVLKNEFKFLISFQNENVFDETGMPKERFSAKCLPNSPCSLEIQATKLEDSAVYFCASSHGQGRDYGYTFGSGTRLTVV.

V usage is TRBV10-3 and J usage is TRBJ2-3; the match to TRBD2 covers 8 bases. Germline CDR1 and CDR2: ENHRY and SYGVKD. This CDR3 has 16 amino acids. V shed 5 bases, J shed 1 base, and the junction held 8 bases outside the gene matches. In DNA form, the CDR3 reads TGTGCCATCAGTAGGGCGACTAGCGTTGGCACAGATACGCAGTATTTT. Amino acids: CAISRATSVGTDTQYF.

The DNA for the CDR3 is TGTGCCAGCAGTCTACCGGGACAGGGGGTGGACGAGCAGTACTTC. Its translation: CASSLPGQGVDEQYF. This sequence joins TRBV27 and TRBJ2-7, with TRBD1 matching over 11 bases. The CDR3 sequence is 15 residues long. Looked up from germline, CDR1 is MNHEY and CDR2 is SMNVEV (reference sequence). Trimming removed 5 bases from V and 5 bases from J; junction bases left unmatched: 8.

In this sample, this clone turned up once. The chain combines TRBV10-3 with TRBJ1-2; D possibly corresponds to TRBD1 (6 bases). The CDR3 is 13 residues long. V lost 5 bases and J 6 bases, leaving 13 bases between the germline ends. Germline V gene data show CDR1 as ENHRY and CDR2 as SYGVKD. This CDR3 is CAISPQGIHGYTF. The DNA of the CDR3 is TGTGCCATCAGTCCACAGGGTATTCATGGCTACACCTTC.

The V gene is TRBV7-9, the J gene TRBJ2-7, with 14 bases fitting TRBD2. J gave up 4 bases and V 5 bases, and 4 bases lay outside the gene matches. CDR3 size: 15 residues. Looked up from germline, CDR1 is SEHNR and CDR2 is FQNEAQ (reference sequence). In DNA form, the CDR3 reads TGTGCCAGCAGCCCCCGACTAGCGGGAGGGTACGAGCAGTACTTC. This translates into CASSPRLAGGYEQYF.